This TCR beta chain is drawn from a study of cytomegalovirus exposure and HLA in healthy donors. Germline loops: CDR1 KGHSH, CDR2 LQKENI. The CDR3 has 15 amino acids. The ends were cut back, 2 bases at V and 0 bases at J, with 8 bases in the middle. PCR used 60 Vbeta primers and 13 Jbeta primers. Clones were sequenced by immunoSEQ multiplex PCR, and TCRdb holds only the in-frame ones, with some missing. Of fewer than 200,000 clones in the sample, about 85% are singletons; the top ten hold around 2.6%. A word on this clone: Its cognate antigen is unknown.

Study results and limitations: Follow-up analysis later connected one missense variant in DCLRE1C with trimming of TCR beta V- and J-genes.

Material: PBMCs. This sequence was found in a man between 25 and 39 years old in good health and CMV-seropositive. The gene calls are TRBV18 and TRBJ2-4; weak D call: TRBD2 (6 bases). The CDR3 DNA sequence: TGTGCCAGCTCACCAGGACTATTAGCCAAAAACATTCAGTACTTC. Amino acid sequence: CASSPGLLAKNIQYF.